This section outlines one T cell receptor (beta chain) sequence together with its context. Antigen specificity is unknown. Germline V gives CDR1 SGHDT, CDR2 YYEEEE. V shed 0 bases and J shed 0 bases, with 6 bases lying between them. The CDR3 totals 15 residues. The sample is drawn from a study of T cell responses to AZD1222 COVID-19 vaccine. The method was immunoSEQ multiplex PCR; TCRdb's version includes in-frame clones alone and lacks a portion of them. Seen here are 150,000 to 200,000 clones, just over 85% observed once, and the top ten hold around a tenth. Study results and limitations: Repertoires were sampled only after the peak T cell response. Compared with day 0, the breadth and depth of the Spike-specific TCR repertoire rose significantly after two doses of AZD1222. The donor group comprised mostly white British people and more females; the analysis possibly underestimated clonal diversity.

The chain carries TRBV5-6 and TRBJ2-2; no clear D. The sample in question was peripheral blood, obtained 28 days after the second AZD1222 dose. The receptor comes from an adult who received the AZD1222 COVID-19 vaccine. The CDR3 reads CASSLEQANTGELFF. The CDR3 DNA reads TGTGCCAGCAGCTTGGAGCAGGCGAACACCGGGGAGCTGTTTTTT.